Given below is one TCR beta chain in context. Its antigen remains unknown. These data are taken from a study of T cells in Graves' hyperthyroidism and ophthalmopathy. Hyperthyroidism in the patients, aged 18 to 65, was newly diagnosed and under 2 months in duration. Amplified regions were TCR beta CDR3 sequences from RNA transcripts. When the TCR CDR3 underwent first-round RT-PCR, the HTBI primer set was used. One entry per CDR3 protein results from TCRdb running MiXCR on the multiplex PCR reads. The sample holds approximately 100,000 distinct CDR3 sequences, approximately 39% seen once. Study findings and constraints: Within blood appeared most thyroid clonotypes that had expanded above 0.001. Using 13 V-J features, a model discriminated ophthalmopathy from stable hyperthyroidism.

The CDR3 is 14 amino acids. The V end lost 5 bases, the J end lost 7 bases, and 17 bases lay between the germline ends. From germline, CDR1 is SGHTA and CDR2 FQGNSA. The chain employs TRBV7-2 and TRBJ2-5; tentative D call: TRBD1 (5 bases). Sequenced material: peripheral blood or thyroid tissue (not recorded which). The receptor's source is a woman in her twenties or thirties with Graves' hyperthyroidism. The CDR3 region is CASSPQVPSGTQYF. For the CDR3, the DNA is TGTGCCAGCAGCCCACAGGTTCCATCTGGGACCCAGTACTTC.